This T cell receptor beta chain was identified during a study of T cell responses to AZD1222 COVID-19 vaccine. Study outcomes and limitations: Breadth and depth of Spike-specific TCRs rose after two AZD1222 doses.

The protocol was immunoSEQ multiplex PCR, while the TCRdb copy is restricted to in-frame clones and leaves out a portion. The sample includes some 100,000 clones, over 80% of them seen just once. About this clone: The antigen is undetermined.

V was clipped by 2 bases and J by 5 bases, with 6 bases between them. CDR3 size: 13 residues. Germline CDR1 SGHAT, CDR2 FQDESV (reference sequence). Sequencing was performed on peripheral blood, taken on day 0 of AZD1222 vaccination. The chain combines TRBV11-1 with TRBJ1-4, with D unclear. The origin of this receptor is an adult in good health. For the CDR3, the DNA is TGTGCCAGCAGCTTAAACCCAAATGAAAAACTGTTTTTT. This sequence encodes CASSLNPNEKLFF.